The sequence of this T cell receptor (beta chain) was determined in a study of read filtering for tumor transcriptome and immune sequencing. Study at large: By R-ISS, stages I, II and III held about 8, 15 and 7 patients.

This clonotype was seen many times. Its antigen is not known. Study outcomes and limitations: The CD138-negative fraction was mixed bone marrow immune cells, not pure T cells. IR-seq and RNA-seq agreed better without single-read clonotypes.

The library was built from around 380 ng RNA with molecular barcoded adaptors for alpha/delta and beta/gamma chains. Via MiXCR, TCRdb re-called the reads, giving one row per CDR3 protein. Of under 35,000 distinct CDR3 sequences detected, around 20% appear once; the ten largest clones hold roughly 16%. Trimming pared 2 bases from V and 0 bases from J, leaving 10 bases between. Germline CDR1 is MGHDK and CDR2 is SYGVNS. This CDR3 is 16 amino acids long. This sequence originates from a donor aged 40 or older with multiple myeloma. V and J are TRBV25-1 and TRBJ2-2, with a weak D call TRBD2 (5 bases). Sequencing was carried out using a population of CD138-negative cells sorted from bone marrow. In nucleotides, the CDR3 is TGTGCCAGCAGTGAACCCGACGGGACGAACACCGGGGAGCTGTTTTTT. It translates to CASSEPDGTNTGELFF.